The clone carrying this T cell receptor beta chain has more than one count but fewer than ten. CDR3 length equals 16 residues. V was shortened by 5 bases and J by 0 bases, with 14 bases between the two germline ends. Germline assignment: CDR1 MDHEN and CDR2 SYDVKM. This sample is drawn from a study of blood T cell repertoires in COVID-19. For the study at large: There were acute and convalescent COVID-19 samples, and they came from the United States, Italy and Spain. PBMCs, B-cell-depleted T cells, or T cells were the source of the cDNA or gDNA that made up the material.

Original handling: Nucleated cell counts were estimated from reference gene primer amplification. Sequencing used immunoSEQ multiplex PCR; TCRdb keeps in-frame clones, though not all of them. V and J calls and clone size are given by that table; D and trimming were obtained from the DNA. Altogether about 90,000 clones are present, 60% to 80% being singletons, with the ten largest covering roughly 14%. The genes are TRBV28 and TRBJ1-5, with D perhaps matching TRBD1 (5 bases). The sample taken for sequencing was peripheral blood. The receptor was isolated from a woman over 75 with acute or convalescent COVID-19. CDR3: CASSGGRRGSNQPQHF. CDR3 nucleotide sequence: TGTGCCAGCAGTGGGGGACGGAGGGGTAGCAATCAGCCCCAGCATTTT.